This is a list of T cell receptor beta chains from one sample in a study of human T cells and chemical hapten exposure. From the RACE reads, TCRdb called clonotypes with MiXCR, one entry per CDR3 protein. The sample records more than 75,000 distinct CDR3 sequences, about 9% being singletons. Material: whole blood. The receptors derive from a male donor in good health. Some clones in this sample may be carry-over from other donors' samples. Each CDR3 is given with its conserved first and last residue. D genes are given only for firm matches. Clone size is not always given. Where it is, it says once, few, many or a class for expanded clones.

>TRBV7-2|few|NA|TRBJ2-3
TGTGCCAGCAGCTCCCGGTCCAGCACAGATACGCAGTATTTT
CASSSRSSTDTQYF
>TRBV2|NA|TRBD2|TRBJ2-3
TGTGCCAGCAGCCTTCTAGCGGGAGTCACAGATACGCAGTATTTT
CASSLLAGVTDTQYF
>TRBV5-1|many|NA|TRBJ1-1
TGCGCCAGCAGCTTGGGAACAGCCCCTAAGGGAGACACTGAAGCTTTCTTT
CASSLGTAPKGDTEAFF
>TRBV7-9|NA|NA|TRBJ2-7
TGTGCCAGCAGCTCAACCGGGACACTGATTAACGAGCAGTACTTC
CASSSTGTLINEQYF
>TRBV15|few|NA|TRBJ1-1
TGTGCCACCAGCAGAGATTTGCAGGGCGGGGCTGAAGCTTTCTTT
CATSRDLQGGAEAFF
>TRBV6-5|NA|TRBD1|TRBJ1-5
TGTGCCAGCAGTCCCCTTGGGACAGCTCACAATCAGCCCCAGCATTTT
CASSPLGTAHNQPQHF
>TRBV7-2|many|TRBD2|TRBJ2-1
TGTGCCAGCAGCTTAGAGGGACTAGCCTACAATGAGCAGTTCTTC
CASSLEGLAYNEQFF
>TRBV7-8|NA|NA|TRBJ1-4
TGTGCCAGCAGCTTAGGGGGGGAGGGTGATGAAAAACTGTTTTTT
CASSLGGEGDEKLFF
>TRBV6-5|few|NA|TRBJ1-3
TGTGCCAGCAGTTACACTGTCTCGACTGCCACTTCAGGAAACACCATATATTTT
CASSYTVSTATSGNTIYF
>TRBV10-3|few|NA|TRBJ2-7
TGTGCCATCAGTTCTAGCGCAGACTACGAGCAGTACTTC
CAISSSADYEQYF
>TRBV12-3/TRBV12-4|NA|NA|TRBJ1-5
TGTGCCAGCAGTTTGGAGGGGCGGGTTCAGCCCCAGCATTTT
CASSLEGRVQPQHF
>TRBV25-1|NA|TRBD1|TRBJ1-1
TGTGCCAGCAAAGGGGTTGGGACAGATAACACTGAAGCTTTCTTT
CASKGVGTDNTEAFF
>TRBV3-1|NA|TRBD2|TRBJ2-2
TGTGCCAGCAGCCATGGGACTAGCGGGTTCACCGGGGAGCTGTTTTTT
CASSHGTSGFTGELFF
>TRBV10-3|many|NA|TRBJ2-7
TGTGCCATCAACATGGACAGAGGCGGGCACGAGCAGTACTTC
CAINMDRGGHEQYF
>TRBV29-1|medium-sized|NA|TRBJ1-1
TGCAGCGTTGTATCCGGTATGAACACTGAAGCTTTCTTT
CSVVSGMNTEAFF
>TRBV28|many|NA|TRBJ1-5
TGTGCCAGCAGTTTAACGTCCCAGGGTACGCATTTT
CASSLTSQGTHF
>TRBV6-2/TRBV6-3|NA|NA|TRBJ2-1
TGTGTCAGCAGTCAGACCGAGAGCTCCTACAATGAGCAGTTCTTC
CVSSQTESSYNEQFF
>TRBV11-2|few|NA|TRBJ2-1
TGTGCCAGCAGCTTTGATCTGGGACACGGATCCTACAATGAGCAGTTCTTC
CASSFDLGHGSYNEQFF
>TRBV12-3/TRBV12-4|NA|NA|TRBJ1-1
TGTGCCAGCAGACGGATGAACACTGAAGCTTTCTTT
CASRRMNTEAFF
>TRBV29-1|once|NA|TRBJ1-4
TGCAGCGTCACCCCTGTTCTGAGTAATGAAAAACTGTTTTTT
CSVTPVLSNEKLFF
>TRBV28|few|NA|TRBJ2-5
TGTGCCAGCAGTTTAGCCCAACAGGGACGGCAAGAGACCCAGTACTTC
CASSLAQQGRQETQYF
>TRBV27|few|NA|TRBJ1-5
TGTGCCAGCAGTTGGACTGCAGATAGCAATCAGCCCCAGCATTTT
CASSWTADSNQPQHF
>TRBV29-1|few|TRBD1|TRBJ1-1
TGCAGCGTTACGACAGGGGTAAAAACTGAAGCTTTCTTT
CSVTTGVKTEAFF
>TRBV20-1|NA|NA|TRBJ2-3
TGCAGTGCTAGTCTCGGACAGTACACAGATACGCAGTATTTT
CSASLGQYTDTQYF
>TRBV6-2/TRBV6-3|many|NA|TRBJ1-1
TGTGCCAGCACCAATATAAGGACAGCGACTGAAGCTTTCTTT
CASTNIRTATEAFF
>TRBV29-1|few|TRBD1|TRBJ1-1
TGCAGCGTTGAGGGACAGGGCTCTGAAGCTTTCTTT
CSVEGQGSEAFF
>TRBV7-2|NA|NA|TRBJ1-6
TGTGCCAGCAGCTTAGTCCGTTTCGGTCCCCTCCACTTT
CASSLVRFGPLHF
>TRBV7-9|few|NA|TRBJ2-1
TGTGCCAGCAGCCCCCGGGTTGGACCCTACAATGAGCAGTTCTTC
CASSPRVGPYNEQFF
>TRBV6-2/TRBV6-3|few|NA|TRBJ1-1
TGTGCCAGCCACAGGCAGGGCTCTGAAGCTTTCTTT
CASHRQGSEAFF
>TRBV7-9|few|TRBD2|TRBJ2-3
TGTGCCAGCAGCCAGAAACCCCCCAGCGGGAGTACAGATACGCAGTATTTT
CASSQKPPSGSTDTQYF
>TRBV5-4|NA|TRBD2|TRBJ2-7
TGTGCCAGCAGCTTGGCAAGTGAGCGGGGGGACTTAGGGCTACACGAGCAGTACTTC
CASSLASERGDLGLHEQYF